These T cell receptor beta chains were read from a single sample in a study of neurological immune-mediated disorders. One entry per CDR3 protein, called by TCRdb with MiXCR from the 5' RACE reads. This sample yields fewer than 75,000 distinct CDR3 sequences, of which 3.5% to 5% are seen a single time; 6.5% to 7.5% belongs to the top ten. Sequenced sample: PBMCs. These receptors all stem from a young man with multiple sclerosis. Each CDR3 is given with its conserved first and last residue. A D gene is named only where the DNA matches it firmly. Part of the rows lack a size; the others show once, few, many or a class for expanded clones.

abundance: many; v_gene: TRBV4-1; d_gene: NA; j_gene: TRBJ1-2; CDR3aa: CASSQVFGQLYGYTF; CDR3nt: TGCGCCAGCAGCCAAGTCTTCGGACAGCTCTATGGCTACACCTTC
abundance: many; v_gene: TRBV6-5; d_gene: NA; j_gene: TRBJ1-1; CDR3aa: CASRGNLNTEAFF; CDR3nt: TGTGCCAGCAGAGGGAACTTGAACACTGAAGCTTTCTTT
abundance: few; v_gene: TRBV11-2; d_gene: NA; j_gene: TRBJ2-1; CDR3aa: CASSLEVWGEQFF; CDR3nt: TGTGCCAGCAGCTTAGAAGTTTGGGGTGAGCAGTTCTTC
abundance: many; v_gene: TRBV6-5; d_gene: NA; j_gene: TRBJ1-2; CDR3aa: CASSYSVLGSLYGYTF; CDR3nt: TGTGCCAGCAGTTACTCGGTCCTAGGGAGTCTCTATGGCTACACCTTC
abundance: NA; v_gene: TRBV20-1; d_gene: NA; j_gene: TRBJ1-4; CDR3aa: CSASTVDRLTNEKLFF; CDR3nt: TGCAGTGCGTCGACAGTGGATAGGTTGACTAATGAAAAACTGTTTTTT
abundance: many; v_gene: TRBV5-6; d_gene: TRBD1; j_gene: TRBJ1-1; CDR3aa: CASSIRDRVSFF; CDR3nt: TGTGCCAGCAGCATCCGGGACAGGGTCTCTTTCTTT
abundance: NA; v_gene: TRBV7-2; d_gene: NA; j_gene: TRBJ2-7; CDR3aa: CASSLVPGTPYEQYF; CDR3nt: TGTGCCAGCAGCTTAGTTCCGGGGACCCCCTACGAGCAGTACTTC
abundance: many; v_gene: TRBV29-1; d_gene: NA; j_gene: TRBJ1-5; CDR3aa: CSVGYGGSSNQPQHF; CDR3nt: TGCAGCGTTGGGTATGGGGGAAGTAGCAATCAGCCCCAGCATTTT
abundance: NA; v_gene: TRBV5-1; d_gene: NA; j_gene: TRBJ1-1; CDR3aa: CASSSSGETEAFF; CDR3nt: TGCGCCAGCAGCTCCTCAGGGGAAACTGAAGCTTTCTTT
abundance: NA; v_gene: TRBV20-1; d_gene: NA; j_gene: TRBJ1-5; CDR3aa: CSAGTGYSNQPQNF; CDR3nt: TGCAGTGCTGGGACCGGGTATAGCAATCAGCCCCAGAATTTT
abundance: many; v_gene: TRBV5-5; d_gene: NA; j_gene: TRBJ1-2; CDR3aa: CASSWGGARQGYTF; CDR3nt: TGTGCCAGCAGCTGGGGGGGGGCGAGGCAAGGCTACACCTTC
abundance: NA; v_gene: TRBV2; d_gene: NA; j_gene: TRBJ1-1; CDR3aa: CASQQVDTEAFF; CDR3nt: TGTGCCTCACAACAGGTAGACACTGAAGCTTTCTTT
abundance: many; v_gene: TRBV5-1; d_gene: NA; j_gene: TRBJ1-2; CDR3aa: CASSLIPGDYGYTF; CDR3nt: TGCGCCAGCAGCTTAATACCGGGAGACTATGGCTACACCTTC
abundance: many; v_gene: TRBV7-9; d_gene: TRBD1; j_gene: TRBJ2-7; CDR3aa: CASSPGTGSREQYF; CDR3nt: TGTGCCAGCAGCCCCGGGACAGGGAGTCGGGAGCAGTACTTC
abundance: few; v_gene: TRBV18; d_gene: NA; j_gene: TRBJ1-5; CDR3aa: CASSLQANQPQNF; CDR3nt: TGTGCCAGCTCACTTCAGGCTAATCAGCCCCAGAATTTT
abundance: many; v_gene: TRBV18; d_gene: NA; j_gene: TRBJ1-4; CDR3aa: CASSRDINEKLFF; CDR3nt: TGTGCCAGCTCACGCGACATAAATGAAAAACTGTTTTTT
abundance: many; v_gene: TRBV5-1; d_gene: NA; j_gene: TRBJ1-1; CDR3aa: CASSLRSVNTEAFF; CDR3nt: TGCGCCAGCAGCTTGCGGAGCGTGAACACTGAAGCTTTCTTT